This is a list of T cell receptor beta chains from one sample in a study of T cell responses to AZD1222 COVID-19 vaccine. Repertoires were generated with immunoSEQ multiplex PCR, while TCRdb's copy carries only in-frame clones and drops some. The sample includes about 120,000 clones, approximately 85% of them seen just once. Sequencing used peripheral blood, obtained on day 0 of AZD1222 vaccination. These receptor sequences come from an adult in good health. CDR3s include the opening cysteine and the closing phenylalanine or tryptophan. The D gene is left open where the match is weak. Clone size is given for some rows only: seen once, a few or many times, or a class if the clone is expanded.

j_call	v_call	d_call	clone_size	cdr3_aa	cdr3_nt
TRBJ2-5	TRBV5-1	.	.	CASSRGRQETQYF	TGCGCCAGCAGTAGGGGCCGCCAAGAGACCCAGTACTTC
TRBJ1-6	TRBV18	.	.	CASSRDADYNSPLHF	TGTGCCAGCTCACGGGACGCGGACTATAATTCACCCCTCCACTTT
TRBJ1-4	TRBV4-1	.	.	CASSQEGEKLFF	TGCGCCAGCAGCCAAGAAGGGGAAAAACTGTTTTTT
TRBJ2-3	TRBV3-1/TRBV3-2	TRBD2	.	CASSQEVLAPDTQYF	TGTGCCAGCAGCCAAGAGGTACTAGCGCCAGATACGCAGTATTTT
TRBJ1-5	TRBV9	.	.	CASSVDGRRNQPQHF	TGTGCCAGCAGCGTAGATGGTAGGAGGAATCAGCCCCAGCATTTT
TRBJ2-3	TRBV9	.	.	CASSPTGPSGDTQYF	TGTGCCAGCAGCCCGACCGGGCCCTCGGGAGATACGCAGTATTTT
TRBJ2-7	TRBV11-2	TRBD1	.	CASSLMGQGAFEQYF	TGTGCCAGCAGCTTAATGGGACAGGGGGCGTTCGAGCAGTACTTC
TRBJ1-5	TRBV24-1	TRBD1	once	CATSDPGQGGDQPQHF	TGTGCCACCAGTGATCCGGGACAGGGGGGGGATCAGCCCCAGCATTTT
TRBJ2-1	TRBV7-2	TRBD2	.	CASSLAGGNNEQFF	TGTGCCAGCAGCTTAGCGGGGGGGAACAATGAGCAGTTCTTC
TRBJ2-7	TRBV5-4	TRBD2	.	CASSLAGGRPSYEQYF	TGTGCCAGCAGCTTGGCGGGGGGAAGGCCGTCCTACGAGCAGTACTTC
TRBJ1-2	TRBV24-1	.	.	CATSDSGTANYGYTF	TGTGCCACCAGTGATTCCGGGACCGCTAACTATGGCTACACCTTC
TRBJ1-3	TRBV24-1	.	.	CATSDPGASSGNTIYF	TGTGCCACCAGTGATCCAGGGGCTAGCTCTGGAAACACCATATATTTT
TRBJ2-5	TRBV5-1	.	.	CASSGGGSETQYF	TGCGCCAGCAGCGGGGGAGGATCAGAGACCCAGTACTTC
TRBJ2-3	TRBV5-1	TRBD1	.	CASSLGTGRDTQYF	TGCGCCAGCAGCTTGGGGACAGGGCGAGATACGCAGTATTTT
TRBJ2-2	TRBV2	TRBD1	.	CASTAGQAGTGELFF	TGTGCCAGCACCGCGGGACAGGCGGGTACCGGGGAGCTGTTTTTT
TRBJ2-2	TRBV5-5	.	.	CASSLGAAPDTGELFF	TGTGCCAGCAGCTTGGGAGCGGCACCGGACACCGGGGAGCTGTTTTTT
TRBJ1-1	TRBV7-3	.	.	CASSLYGGTEAFF	TGTGCCAGCAGCTTATACGGGGGTACTGAAGCTTTCTTT
TRBJ2-6	TRBV20-1	.	.	CSASKGGFGLGSGANVLTF	TGCAGTGCTAGTAAGGGCGGTTTCGGGCTAGGCTCTGGGGCCAACGTCCTGACTTTC
TRBJ1-2	TRBV6-5	.	.	CASSSDGYGYTF	TGTGCCAGCAGCTCGGACGGCTATGGCTACACCTTC
TRBJ1-3	TRBV9	.	.	CASSVAGQNSGNTIYF	TGTGCCAGCAGCGTAGCTGGGCAGAACTCTGGAAACACCATATATTTT
TRBJ2-5	TRBV5-4	TRBD2	once	CASSLGPSGMKETQYF	TGTGCCAGCAGCTTGGGGCCTAGCGGGATGAAAGAGACCCAGTACTTC
TRBJ1-6	TRBV6-2/TRBV6-3	.	.	CASSYRTSSPLHF	TGTGCCAGCAGTTACCGCACTTCTTCACCCCTCCACTTT
TRBJ1-2	TRBV5-1	.	.	CASSLAGTDYGYTF	TGCGCCAGCAGCTTGGCAGGGACGGACTATGGCTACACCTTC